The rows below give T cell receptor beta chains drawn from one sample of a study of T cells in Graves' hyperthyroidism and ophthalmopathy. A single record per CDR3 protein comes from TCRdb applying MiXCR to the multiplex PCR reads. The data show about 560,000 distinct CDR3 sequences, with around 17% seen just once and around 18% held by the top ten. Sequencing was done on a sample of blood. The receptors here all came from a woman aged 18-29 years with Graves' hyperthyroidism. Each CDR3 is given with its conserved first and last residue. A D gene is named only where the DNA matches it firmly. Clone sizes are given selectively: once, few, many, or a class where the clone is expanded.

size | D | J | V | DNA | CDR3
- | TRBD1 | TRBJ1-1 | TRBV12-5 | TGTGCTAGTGGTTTGGTTGGACAGGACGAAGCTTTCTTT | CASGLVGQDEAFF
- | TRBD2 | TRBJ2-1 | TRBV29-1 | TGCAGCGTTGAAATAACTCGCGGGAGGGCAGGTGAGCAGTTCTTC | CSVEITRGRAGEQFF
many | - | TRBJ1-1 | TRBV2 | TGTGCCAGCATTGGAACAGGGTCTGAAGCTTTCTTT | CASIGTGSEAFF
- | - | TRBJ1-5 | TRBV6-2/TRBV6-3 | TGTGCCAGCAGCCGCGCTTTGGGGGGACTAGGCAATCAGCCCCAGCATTTT | CASSRALGGLGNQPQHF
few | - | TRBJ2-5 | TRBV20-1 | TGCAGTGCTAGAGGGGGACCCTCACAAGAGACCCAGTACTTC | CSARGGPSQETQYF
- | - | TRBJ1-1 | TRBV19 | TGTGCCAGTAGTATGGAGTGGGGACTGAACACTGAAGCTTTCTTT | CASSMEWGLNTEAFF
- | - | TRBJ2-4 | TRBV6-1 | TGTGCCAGCAGTGAAACCGCTTCACCGTACTTC | CASSETASPYF
few | TRBD2 | TRBJ2-3 | TRBV2 | TGTGCCAGCAGTGACCCGGGGGGGCTAGCAGATACGCAGTATTTT | CASSDPGGLADTQYF
many | TRBD2 | TRBJ2-7 | TRBV28 | TGCGCCAGCAGCTTGGGACTAGCGGGCTACGAGCAGTACTTC | CASSLGLAGYEQYF
- | - | TRBJ1-1 | TRBV6-1 | TGTGCCAGCAGGGGGAGGGAACCGAACACTGAAGCTTTCTTT | CASRGREPNTEAFF
few | - | TRBJ1-6 | TRBV7-2 | TGTGCCAGCAGCTGGGGGAGCTCCTATAATTCACCCCTCCACTTT | CASSWGSSYNSPLHF